This TCR beta chain was profiled in a study of beta chain features in type 1 diabetes. Overall study findings and caveats: A moderate, significant TCRB CDR3 shortening appeared in type 1 diabetes across four CD4+ subsets.

What was sequenced were expressed TCRB transcripts, since all of the isolated RNA had been reverse transcribed. Only in-frame clones appear in the TCRdb table, and some are missing; sequencing was by immunoSEQ multiplex PCR. The table records around 70,000 clones, nearly 50% of them present only once. Germline lookup yields CDR1 GTSNPN and CDR2 SVGIG (reference sequence). The trim removed 8 bases at V and 8 bases at J, leaving 11 bases unmatched. CDR3 length: 12 residues. A word on this clone: No antigen is known for it.

The TCR originated in a man aged 30 to 45 with type 1 diabetes. The source material was central memory CD4+ T cells from blood. V is TRBV30 and J is TRBJ1-2, with TRBD1 identical over 7 bases. The CDR3 loop is CARERTGEGYTF. The CDR3 DNA follows: TGTGCCCGGGAGAGGACAGGTGAGGGCTACACCTTC.